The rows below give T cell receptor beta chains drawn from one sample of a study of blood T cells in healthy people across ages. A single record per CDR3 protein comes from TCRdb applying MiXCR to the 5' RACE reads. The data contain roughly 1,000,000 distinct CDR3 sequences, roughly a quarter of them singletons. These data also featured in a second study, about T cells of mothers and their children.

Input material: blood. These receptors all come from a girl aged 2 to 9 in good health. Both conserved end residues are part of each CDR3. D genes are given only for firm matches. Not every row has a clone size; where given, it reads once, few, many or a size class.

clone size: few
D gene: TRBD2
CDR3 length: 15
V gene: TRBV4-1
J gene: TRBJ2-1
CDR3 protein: CASSQGGLAGREQFF
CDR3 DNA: TGCGCCAGCAGCCAAGGAGGCCTAGCGGGCAGAGAGCAGTTCTTC

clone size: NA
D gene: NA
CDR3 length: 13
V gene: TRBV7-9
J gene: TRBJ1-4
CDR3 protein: CASTWEEDEKLFF
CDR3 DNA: TGTGCCAGCACCTGGGAGGAGGATGAAAAACTGTTTTTT

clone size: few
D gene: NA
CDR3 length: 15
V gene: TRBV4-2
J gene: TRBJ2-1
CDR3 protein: CASSQVPGSYNEQFF
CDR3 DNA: TGTGCCAGCAGCCAAGTTCCAGGCTCCTACAATGAGCAGTTCTTC

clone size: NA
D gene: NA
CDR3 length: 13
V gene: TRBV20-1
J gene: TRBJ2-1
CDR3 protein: CSARTPSYNEQFF
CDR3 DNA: TGCAGTGCAAGAACGCCGAGCTACAATGAGCAGTTCTTC

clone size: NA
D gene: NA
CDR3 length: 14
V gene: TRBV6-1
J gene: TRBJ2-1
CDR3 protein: CASSEAGPIDEQFF
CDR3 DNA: TGTGCCAGCAGTGAGGCAGGGCCCATCGATGAGCAGTTCTTC

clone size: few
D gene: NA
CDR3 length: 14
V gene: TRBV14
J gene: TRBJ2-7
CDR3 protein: CASSQGWFPYEQYF
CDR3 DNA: TGTGCCAGCAGCCAAGGTTGGTTTCCCTACGAGCAGTACTTC

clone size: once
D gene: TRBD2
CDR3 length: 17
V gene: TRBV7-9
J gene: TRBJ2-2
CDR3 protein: CASSSPLAGGTTGELFF
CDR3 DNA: TGTGCCAGCAGCTCCCCACTAGCGGGGGGGACCACCGGGGAGCTGTTTTTT

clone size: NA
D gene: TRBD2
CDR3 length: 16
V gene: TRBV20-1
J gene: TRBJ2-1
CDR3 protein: CSAREEGAGDLDEQFF
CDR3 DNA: TGCAGTGCTAGAGAAGAGGGAGCGGGAGACTTAGATGAGCAGTTCTTC

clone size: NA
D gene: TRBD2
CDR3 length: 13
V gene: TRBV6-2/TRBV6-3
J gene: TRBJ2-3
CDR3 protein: CATWGLAADTQYF
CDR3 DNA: TGTGCCACCTGGGGACTAGCGGCAGATACGCAGTATTTT

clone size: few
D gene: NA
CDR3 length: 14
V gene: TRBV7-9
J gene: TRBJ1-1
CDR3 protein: CASSPQRMNTEAFF
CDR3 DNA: TGTGCCAGCAGCCCGCAGAGGATGAACACTGAAGCTTTCTTT

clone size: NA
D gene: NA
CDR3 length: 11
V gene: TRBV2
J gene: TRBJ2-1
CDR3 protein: CAASGQNEHFF
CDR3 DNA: TGTGCCGCGTCTGGGCAGAATGAGCACTTCTTC

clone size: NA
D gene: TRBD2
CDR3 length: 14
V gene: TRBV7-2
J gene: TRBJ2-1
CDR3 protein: CASSLLAGGQEQFF
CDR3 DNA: TGTGCCAGCAGCTTGCTAGCGGGAGGGCAGGAGCAGTTCTTC

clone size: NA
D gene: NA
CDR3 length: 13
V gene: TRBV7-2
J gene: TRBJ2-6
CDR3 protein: CASSFQGANVLTF
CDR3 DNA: TGTGCCAGCAGCTTCCAGGGGGCCAACGTCCTGACTTTC

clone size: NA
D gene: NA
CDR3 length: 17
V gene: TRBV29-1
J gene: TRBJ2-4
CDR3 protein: CSVAGGLFGEAKNIQYF
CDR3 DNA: TGCAGCGTTGCCGGGGGGCTCTTTGGGGAAGCCAAAAACATTCAGTACTTC

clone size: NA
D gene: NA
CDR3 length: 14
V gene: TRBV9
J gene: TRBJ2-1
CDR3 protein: CASSVVGGYNEQFF
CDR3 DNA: TGTGCCAGCAGCGTGGTGGGGGGTTACAACGAGCAGTTCTTC

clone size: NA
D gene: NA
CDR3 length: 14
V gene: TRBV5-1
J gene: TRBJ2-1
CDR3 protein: CASMWTVGNNEQFF
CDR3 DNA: TGCGCCAGCATGTGGACAGTCGGGAACAATGAGCAGTTCTTC

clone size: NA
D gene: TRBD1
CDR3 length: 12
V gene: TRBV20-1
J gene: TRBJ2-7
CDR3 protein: CSARDREYEQYF
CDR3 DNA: TGCAGTGCTAGGGACAGGGAGTACGAGCAGTACTTC

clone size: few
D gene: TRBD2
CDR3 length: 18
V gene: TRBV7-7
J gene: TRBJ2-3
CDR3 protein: CASSFSAGGPGSTDTQYF
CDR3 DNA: TGTGCTAGCAGCTTTTCAGCGGGGGGGCCGGGTAGCACAGATACGCAGTATTTT

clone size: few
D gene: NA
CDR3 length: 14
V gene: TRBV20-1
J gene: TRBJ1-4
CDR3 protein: CSAVRAGTNVKLFF
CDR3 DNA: TGCAGTGCTGTCAGGGCAGGGACTAATGTAAAACTGTTTTTT

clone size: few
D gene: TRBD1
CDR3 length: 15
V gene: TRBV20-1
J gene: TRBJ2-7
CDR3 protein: CSASLGQGAPYEQYF
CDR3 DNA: TGCAGTGCTAGCCTCGGACAGGGGGCTCCCTACGAGCAGTACTTC

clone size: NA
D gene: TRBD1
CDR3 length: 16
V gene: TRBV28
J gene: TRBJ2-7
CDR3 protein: CASSLGPGAGGDEQYF
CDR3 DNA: TGTGCCAGCAGTTTAGGCCCCGGGGCAGGGGGTGACGAGCAGTACTTC

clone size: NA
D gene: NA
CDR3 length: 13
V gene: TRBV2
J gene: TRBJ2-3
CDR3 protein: CASSFSEGDTQYF
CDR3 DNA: TGTGCCAGCAGTTTTAGCGAAGGAGACACGCAGTATTTT

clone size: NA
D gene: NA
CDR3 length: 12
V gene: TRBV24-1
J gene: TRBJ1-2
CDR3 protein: CATEDRLVGYTF
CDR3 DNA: TGTGCCACCGAGGACCGGCTCGTTGGCTACACCTTC